This T cell receptor (beta chain) derives from a study of T cells after yellow fever vaccination. Points from the study as a whole: A small share of clonotypes appeared in both CD4 and CD8 compartments. A weaker but faster secondary response was observed, peaking on day 5 versus 15.

TCRdb itself ran the 5' RACE reads through MiXCR, one entry per CDR3 protein. Among some 600,000 distinct CDR3 sequences listed, more than 9% were seen once. Trimming cost V 6 bases and J 5 bases, with 13 bases left between them. CDR3 length: 13 amino acids. The germline V gene has CDR1 MNHNS and CDR2 SASEGT. This clonotype has just a few counts. What it binds is unknown. The chain joins TRBV6-1 to TRBJ1-1, with D unresolved. This TCR was sampled from a man aged 25-40 years who received the YFV17D yellow fever vaccine. Sequencing used PBMCs, obtained on the day of the yellow fever booster vaccination. The CDR3 bases are TGTGCCAGCAGACTGACTTGGCGGACTGAAGCTTTCTTT. Its protein is CASRLTWRTEAFF.